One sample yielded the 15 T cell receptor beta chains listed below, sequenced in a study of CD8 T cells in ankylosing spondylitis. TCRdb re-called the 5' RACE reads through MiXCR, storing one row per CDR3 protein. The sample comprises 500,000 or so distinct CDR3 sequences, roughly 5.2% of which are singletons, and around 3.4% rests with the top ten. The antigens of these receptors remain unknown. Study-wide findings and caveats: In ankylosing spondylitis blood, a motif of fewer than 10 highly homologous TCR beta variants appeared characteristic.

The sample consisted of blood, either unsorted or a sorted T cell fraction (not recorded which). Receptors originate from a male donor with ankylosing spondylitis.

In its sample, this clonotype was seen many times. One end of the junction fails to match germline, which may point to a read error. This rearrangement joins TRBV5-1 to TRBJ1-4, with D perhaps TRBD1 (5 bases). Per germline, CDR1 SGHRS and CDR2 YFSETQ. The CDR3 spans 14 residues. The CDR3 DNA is TGTGCCAGCAGTTTGGGGGCAACTAATGAAAAACTGTTTTTT. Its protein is CASSLGATNEKLFF.

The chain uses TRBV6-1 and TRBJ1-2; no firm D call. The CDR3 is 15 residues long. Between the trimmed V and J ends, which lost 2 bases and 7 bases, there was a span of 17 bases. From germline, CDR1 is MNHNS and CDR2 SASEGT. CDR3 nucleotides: TGTGCCAGCAGTGAATGGGTCAACTCAGATTCTGGCTACACCTTC. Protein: CASSEWVNSDSGYTF.

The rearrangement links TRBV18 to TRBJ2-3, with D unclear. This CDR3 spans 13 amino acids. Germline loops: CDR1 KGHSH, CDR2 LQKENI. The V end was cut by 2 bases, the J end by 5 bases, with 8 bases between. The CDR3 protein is CASSPGFGDTQYF. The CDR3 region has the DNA TGTGCCAGCTCACCAGGGTTCGGAGATACGCAGTATTTT.

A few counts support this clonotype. CDR3 DNA sequence: TGCAGTGCTAGAAGAGCGGGGGGCCACCTCCAAGAGACCCAGTACTTC. Amino acids: CSARRAGGHLQETQYF. V is TRBV20-1 and J is TRBJ2-5; 9 bases line up with TRBD2. CDR1 and CDR2 (germline): DFQATT, SNEGSKA (reference sequence). J gave up 1 base and V 2 bases, and 8 bases lay outside the gene matches. The length of the CDR3 is 16 residues.

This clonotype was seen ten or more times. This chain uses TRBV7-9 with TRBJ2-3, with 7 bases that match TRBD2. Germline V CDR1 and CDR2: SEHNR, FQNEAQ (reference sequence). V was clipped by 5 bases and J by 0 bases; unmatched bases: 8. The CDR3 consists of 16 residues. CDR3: CASSPLAGSSTDTQYF. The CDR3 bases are TGTGCCAGCAGCCCGTTAGCGGGTTCTAGCACAGATACGCAGTATTTT.

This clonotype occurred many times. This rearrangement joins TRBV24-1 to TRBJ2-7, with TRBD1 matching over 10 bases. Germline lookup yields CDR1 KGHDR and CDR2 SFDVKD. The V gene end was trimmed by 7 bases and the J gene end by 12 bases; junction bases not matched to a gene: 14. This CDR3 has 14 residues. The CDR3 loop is CATSQTAGTGERYF. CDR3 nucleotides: TGTGCCACCAGCCAGACAGCGGGGACAGGGGAAAGGTACTTC.

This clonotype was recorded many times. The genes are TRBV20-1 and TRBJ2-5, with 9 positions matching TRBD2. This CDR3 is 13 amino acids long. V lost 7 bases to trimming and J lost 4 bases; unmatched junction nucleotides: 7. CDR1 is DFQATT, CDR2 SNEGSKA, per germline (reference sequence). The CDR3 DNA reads TGCAGTGGGACCGTAGCGGGAGTAGAGACCCAGTACTTC. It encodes CSGTVAGVETQYF.

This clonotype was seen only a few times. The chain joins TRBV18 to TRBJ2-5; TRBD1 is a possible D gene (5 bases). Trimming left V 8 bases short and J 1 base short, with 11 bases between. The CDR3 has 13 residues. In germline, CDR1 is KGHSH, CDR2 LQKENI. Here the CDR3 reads CASAGAVQETQYF. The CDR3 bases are TGTGCCAGCGCTGGGGCGGTCCAAGAGACCCAGTACTTC.

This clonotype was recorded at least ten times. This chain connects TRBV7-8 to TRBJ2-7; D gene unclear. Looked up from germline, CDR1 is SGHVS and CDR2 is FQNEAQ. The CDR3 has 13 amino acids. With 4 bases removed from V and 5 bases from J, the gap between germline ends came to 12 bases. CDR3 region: CASSYPGQNEQYF. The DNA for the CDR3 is TGTGCCAGCAGCTATCCCGGGCAAAACGAGCAGTACTTC.

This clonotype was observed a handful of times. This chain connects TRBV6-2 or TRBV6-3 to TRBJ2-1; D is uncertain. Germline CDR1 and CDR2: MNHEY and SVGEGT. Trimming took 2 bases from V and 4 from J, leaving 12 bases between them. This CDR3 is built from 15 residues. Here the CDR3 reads CASSYPPTRYNEQFF. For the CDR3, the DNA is TGTGCCAGCAGTTACCCCCCAACGAGGTACAATGAGCAGTTCTTC.

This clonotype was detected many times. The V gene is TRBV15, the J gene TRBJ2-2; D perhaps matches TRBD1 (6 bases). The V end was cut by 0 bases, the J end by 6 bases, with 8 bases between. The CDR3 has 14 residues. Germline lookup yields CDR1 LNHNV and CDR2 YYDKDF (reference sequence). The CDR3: CATSRDRGAGELFF. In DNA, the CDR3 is TGTGCCACCAGCAGAGACAGGGGTGCCGGGGAGCTGTTTTTT.

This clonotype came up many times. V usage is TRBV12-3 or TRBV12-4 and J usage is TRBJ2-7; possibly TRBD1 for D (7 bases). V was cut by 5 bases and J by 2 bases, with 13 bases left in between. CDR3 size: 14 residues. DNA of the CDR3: TGTGCCAGCAGTCCCCAGGGGGGTGCCTACGAGCAGTACTTC. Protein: CASSPQGGAYEQYF.

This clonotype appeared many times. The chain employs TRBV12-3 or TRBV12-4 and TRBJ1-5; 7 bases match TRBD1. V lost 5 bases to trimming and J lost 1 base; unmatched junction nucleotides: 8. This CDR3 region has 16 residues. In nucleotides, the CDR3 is TGTGCCAGCAGTCCACGACAGGGACGGAGCAATCAGCCCCAGCATTTT. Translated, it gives CASSPRQGRSNQPQHF.

The CDR3: CASSQVGLAPNEQFF. CDR3 sequence (DNA): TGTGCCAGCAGCCAAGTGGGACTAGCGCCCAATGAGCAGTTCTTC. The rearrangement uses TRBV3-1 and TRBJ2-1; 10 positions agree with TRBD2. The CDR3 runs to 15 residues. Germline V gene lookup returns CDR1 LGHDT and CDR2 YNNKEL (reference sequence). Trimming at V came to 1 base and at J to 6 bases, leaving 3 bases not matched to a gene.

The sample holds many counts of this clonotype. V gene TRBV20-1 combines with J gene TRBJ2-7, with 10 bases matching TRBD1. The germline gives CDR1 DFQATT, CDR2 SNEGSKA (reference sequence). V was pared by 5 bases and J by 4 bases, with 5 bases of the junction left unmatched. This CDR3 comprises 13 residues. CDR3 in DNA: TGCAGTGCTGGGGGACAGGGGCGGTACGAGCAGTACTTC. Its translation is CSAGGQGRYEQYF.